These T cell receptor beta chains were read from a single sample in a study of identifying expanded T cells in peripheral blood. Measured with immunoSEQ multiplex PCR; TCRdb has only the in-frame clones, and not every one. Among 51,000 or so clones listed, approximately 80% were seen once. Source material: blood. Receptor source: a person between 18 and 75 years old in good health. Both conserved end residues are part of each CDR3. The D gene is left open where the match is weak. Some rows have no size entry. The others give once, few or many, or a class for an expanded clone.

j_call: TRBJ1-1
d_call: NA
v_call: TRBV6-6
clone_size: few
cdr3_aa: CASSRLTNTEAFF
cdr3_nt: TGTGCCAGCAGTCGTCTGACGAACACTGAAGCTTTCTTT

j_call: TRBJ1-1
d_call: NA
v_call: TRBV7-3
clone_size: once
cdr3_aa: CASSSSGGGTEAFF
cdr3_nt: TGTGCCAGCAGCTCCTCCGGGGGAGGGACTGAAGCTTTCTTT

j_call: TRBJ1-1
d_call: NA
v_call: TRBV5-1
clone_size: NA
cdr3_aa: CASNPSTQNTEAFF
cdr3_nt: TGCGCCAGCAACCCCTCAACACAGAACACTGAAGCTTTCTTT

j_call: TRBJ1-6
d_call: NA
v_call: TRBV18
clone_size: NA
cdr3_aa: CASSPRSGDSYNSPLHF
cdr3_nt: TGTGCCAGCTCACCACGGTCCGGGGACTCCTATAATTCACCCCTCCACTTT

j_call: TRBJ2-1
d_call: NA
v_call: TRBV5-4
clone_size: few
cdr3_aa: CASRVLGGRDEQFF
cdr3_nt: TGTGCCAGCAGAGTCCTCGGGGGCCGAGATGAGCAGTTCTTC

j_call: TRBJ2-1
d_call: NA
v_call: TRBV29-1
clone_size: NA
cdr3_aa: CSVEIARSSYNEQFF
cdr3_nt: TGCAGCGTCGAGATAGCGAGGAGCTCCTACAATGAGCAGTTCTTC

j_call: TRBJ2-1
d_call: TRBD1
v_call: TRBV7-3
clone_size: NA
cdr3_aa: CASSSPTGGNEQFF
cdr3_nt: TGTGCCAGCAGCTCCCCGACAGGGGGCAATGAGCAGTTCTTC

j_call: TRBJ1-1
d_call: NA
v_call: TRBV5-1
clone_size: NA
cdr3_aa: CASSLRTLGFGYEAFF
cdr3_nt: TGCGCCAGCAGCTTGCGAACTCTGGGTTTCGGGTATGAAGCTTTCTTT

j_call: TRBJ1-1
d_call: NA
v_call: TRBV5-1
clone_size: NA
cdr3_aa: CASSPQVASENTEAFF
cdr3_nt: TGCGCCAGCAGCCCGCAGGTCGCCTCGGAGAACACTGAAGCTTTCTTT

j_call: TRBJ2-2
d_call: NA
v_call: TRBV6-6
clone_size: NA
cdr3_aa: CASRGDKGAGELFF
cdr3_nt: TGTGCCAGCAGGGGGGATAAAGGAGCCGGGGAGCTGTTTTTT

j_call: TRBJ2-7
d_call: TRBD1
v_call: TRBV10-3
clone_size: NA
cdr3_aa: CAISDTGTGSSSYEQYF
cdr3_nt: TGTGCCATCAGCGATACTGGGACAGGATCGAGCTCCTACGAGCAGTACTTC

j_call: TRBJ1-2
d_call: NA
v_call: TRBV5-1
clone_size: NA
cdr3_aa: CASSLAEGFGYGYTF
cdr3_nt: TGCGCCAGCAGCTTGGCCGAGGGCTTCGGCTATGGCTACACCTTC

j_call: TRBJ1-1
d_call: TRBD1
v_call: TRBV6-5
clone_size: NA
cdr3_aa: CASRPGQRNTEAFF
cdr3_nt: TGTGCCAGCCGCCCGGGACAGAGGAACACTGAAGCTTTCTTT

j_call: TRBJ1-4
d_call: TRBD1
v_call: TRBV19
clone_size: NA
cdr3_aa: CATNDRGRGEKLFF
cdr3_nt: TGTGCCACTAACGACAGGGGGCGCGGTGAAAAACTGTTTTTT

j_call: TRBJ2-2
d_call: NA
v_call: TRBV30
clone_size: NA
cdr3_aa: CAWSVRGHWNPGELFF
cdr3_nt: TGTGCCTGGAGTGTTAGGGGACACTGGAACCCCGGGGAGCTGTTTTTT

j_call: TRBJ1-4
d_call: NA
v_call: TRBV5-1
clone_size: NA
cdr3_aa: CASSPGAKYEKLFF
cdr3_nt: TGCGCCAGCAGCCCCGGGGCTAAATATGAAAAACTGTTTTTT

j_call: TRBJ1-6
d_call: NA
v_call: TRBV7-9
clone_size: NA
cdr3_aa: CASSPLSDSPLHF
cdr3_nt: TGTGCCAGCAGCCCCCTATCAGATTCACCCCTCCACTTT

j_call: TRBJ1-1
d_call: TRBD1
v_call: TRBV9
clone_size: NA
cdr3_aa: CASSVGTGAYLNTEAFF
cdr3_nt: TGTGCCAGCAGCGTAGGAACAGGGGCATACCTTAACACTGAAGCTTTCTTT

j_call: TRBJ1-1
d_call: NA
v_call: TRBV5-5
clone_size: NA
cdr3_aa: CASSLDGYSPEAFF
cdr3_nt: TGTGCCAGCAGCTTGGACGGGTACTCCCCTGAAGCTTTCTTT

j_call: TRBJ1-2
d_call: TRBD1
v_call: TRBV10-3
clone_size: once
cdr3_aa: CAISATGGDGYTF
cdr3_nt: TGTGCCATCAGCGCTACAGGGGGCGATGGCTACACCTTC

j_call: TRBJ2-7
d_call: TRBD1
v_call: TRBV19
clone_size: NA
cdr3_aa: CASSISGLSGGRTYEQYF
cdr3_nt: TGTGCCAGTAGTATATCAGGTCTTTCAGGGGGTCGGACCTACGAGCAGTACTTC

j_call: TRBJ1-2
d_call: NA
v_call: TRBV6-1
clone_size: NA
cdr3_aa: CASTKNSFYGYTF
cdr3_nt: TGTGCCAGCACTAAAAATTCCTTCTATGGCTACACCTTC

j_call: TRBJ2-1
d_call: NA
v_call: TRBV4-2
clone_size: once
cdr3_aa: CASSRAGDEQFF
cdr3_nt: TGTGCCAGCAGCCGAGCGGGCGATGAGCAGTTCTTC

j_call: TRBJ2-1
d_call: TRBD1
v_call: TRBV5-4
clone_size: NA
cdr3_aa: CASSHRDRGRGEQFF
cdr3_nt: TGTGCCAGCAGCCACCGGGACAGGGGGCGCGGTGAGCAGTTCTTC

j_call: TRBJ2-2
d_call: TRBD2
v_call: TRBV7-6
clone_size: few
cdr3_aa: CASSRTSGNSGELFF
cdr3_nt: TGTGCCAGCAGCCGGACTAGCGGGAACTCCGGGGAGCTGTTTTTT

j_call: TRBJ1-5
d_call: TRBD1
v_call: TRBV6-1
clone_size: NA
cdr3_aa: CASRVSGGEGQPQHF
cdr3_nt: TGTGCCAGCAGGGTGTCAGGGGGGGAAGGGCAGCCCCAGCATTTT

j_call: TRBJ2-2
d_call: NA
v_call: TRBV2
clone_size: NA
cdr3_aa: CASRQALGELFF
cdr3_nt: TGTGCCAGCAGACAGGCTCTGGGTGAGCTGTTTTTT

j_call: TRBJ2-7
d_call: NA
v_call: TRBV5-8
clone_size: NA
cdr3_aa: CASSLGQFLSPYEQYF
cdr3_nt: TGTGCCAGCAGCTTAGGACAGTTCCTGTCCCCCTACGAGCAGTACTTC

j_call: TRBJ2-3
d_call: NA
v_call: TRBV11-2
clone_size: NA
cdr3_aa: CASSLDPPDTQYF
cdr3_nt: TGTGCCAGCAGCTTAGATCCTCCAGATACGCAGTATTTT

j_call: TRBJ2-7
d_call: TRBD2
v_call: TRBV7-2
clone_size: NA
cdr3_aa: CASSPTSGRASYEQYF
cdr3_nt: TGTGCCAGCAGCCCAACTAGCGGGAGGGCCTCCTACGAGCAGTACTTC

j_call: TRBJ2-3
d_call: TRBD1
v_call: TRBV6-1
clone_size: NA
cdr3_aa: CASSEGDRAGDTQYF
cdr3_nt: TGTGCCAGCAGTGAAGGGGACAGGGCGGGAGATACGCAGTATTTT

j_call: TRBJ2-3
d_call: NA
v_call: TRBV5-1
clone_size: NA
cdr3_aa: CASSLHRDTQYF
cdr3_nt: TGCGCCAGCTCCCTTCACAGGGATACGCAGTATTTT

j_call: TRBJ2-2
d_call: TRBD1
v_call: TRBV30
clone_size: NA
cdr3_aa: CAWSANRGAGELFF
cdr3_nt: TGTGCCTGGAGTGCCAACAGGGGGGCCGGGGAGCTGTTTTTT

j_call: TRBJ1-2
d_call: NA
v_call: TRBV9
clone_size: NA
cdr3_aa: CASSGAPGAGYGYTF
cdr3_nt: TGTGCCAGCAGCGGGGCACCGGGAGCCGGCTATGGCTACACCTTC

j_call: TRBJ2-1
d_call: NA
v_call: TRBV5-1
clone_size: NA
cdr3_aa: CASSLGGASNEQFF
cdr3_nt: TGCGCCAGCAGCTTGGGCGGGGCGAGCAATGAGCAGTTCTTC

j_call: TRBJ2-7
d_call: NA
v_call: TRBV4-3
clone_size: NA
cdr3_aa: CASSQDTGTISSEQYF
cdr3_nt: TGCGCCAGCAGCCAAGATACCGGGACCATCTCATCCGAGCAGTACTTC

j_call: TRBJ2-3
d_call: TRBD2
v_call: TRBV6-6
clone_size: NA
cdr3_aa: CASTLGGNTDTQYF
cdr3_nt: TGTGCCAGCACTCTGGGGGGGAACACAGATACGCAGTATTTT

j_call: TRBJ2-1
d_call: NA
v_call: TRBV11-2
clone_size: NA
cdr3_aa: CASSFVRTQFF
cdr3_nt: TGTGCCAGCAGCTTTGTAAGAACCCAGTTCTTC

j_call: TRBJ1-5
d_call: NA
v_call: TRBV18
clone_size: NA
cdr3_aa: CASSPPMAASNQPQHF
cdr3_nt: TGTGCCAGCTCACCTCCCATGGCGGCGAGCAATCAGCCCCAGCATTTT